This T cell receptor (beta chain) was identified in a study of shared clonotypes between healthy human individuals. Study-level findings and limits: Despite large depth, sorted-subset datasets appeared incompletely sequenced. The low donor count limited represented genetic and exposure-history diversity.

This table comes from immunoSEQ multiplex PCR, and its TCRdb copy is limited to in-frame clones, with some not included. This table holds roughly 810,000 clones, about 96% found once. The naive CD8 subset, CD45RO-negative cells positively selected for CCR7, excluded terminally differentiated effector memory CD45RA+ cells. The table lists this clone with a count of one. The antigen is not known. CDR1 SGHNT and CDR2 YYREEE come from the germline V gene (reference sequence). This CDR3 spans 15 amino acids. The V end was cut by 0 bases, the J end by 5 bases, with 14 bases between. This chain joins TRBV5-4 and TRBJ1-1, with D perhaps matching TRBD1 (5 bases). The sequence was obtained from a young man in good health. Sequences were obtained from naive CD8+ T cells sorted from blood. The CDR3 reads CASSLEAGKMTEAFF. The CDR3 DNA sequence: TGTGCCAGCAGCTTGGAAGCAGGGAAAATGACTGAAGCTTTCTTT.